The entry that follows covers one TCR beta chain sequence. In this sample, this clonotype turned up a few times. The specificity of this receptor is unknown. The record has no base qualities; no much larger clone is one base away. The sample belongs to a study of glioma-infiltrating T cells (dated by TCRdb to the mid-2010s). About the investigation overall: Sequencing of TCR alpha- and beta-chain repertoires was performed on glioma tissue, on non-neoplastic brain tissue, and on matched peripheral blood mononuclear cells. Each tissue-infiltrating repertoire was compared with the same patient's peripheral blood repertoire to measure divergence between tissue and blood T-cell populations. Three low-grade glioma patients, 7 to 9 primary glioblastoma patients and three non-glioma patients contributing non-neoplastic brain tissue were included in the paired cohort.

Spanning cysteine to phenylalanine, the CDR3 consists of 15 amino acids. The read is trimmed to its CDR3 DNA, 45 bases read in frame from base 1. CDR1 and CDR2 (LGHDT, YNNKEL) derive from the germline V gene (reference sequence). Cut back by 2 bases and 5 bases, the V and J ends lie 15 bases apart. The iRepertoire nested amplicon-rescue multiplex PCR (arm-PCR) platform was used to amplify TCR alpha and beta CDR3 regions from RNA. The input for one-step reverse transcription and amplification was about 95-400 ng of tissue mRNA or PBMC total RNA. Following bead purification, Illumina adapters were added by a secondary multiplex PCR, and the libraries were gel-purified between 200 and 400 bp. Demultiplexing relied on internal 6-nucleotide barcodes carried by the libraries. Sequencing of the libraries was done on an Illumina MiSeq using 2x220 or 2x250 nucleotide paired-end reads. As for the authors' bioinformatics: Paired reads were merged with FLASH 1.2.11 and aligned to the GRCh37 human genome with BWA-MEM before extracting TRA and TRB reads. For V and J assignment, an IMGT-derived reference of cassette sequences and CDR3 motifs that included pseudogenes was used. Three-frame translation of reads was performed, and productive CDR3s were defined as those with a C...FGXG motif and no stop codons. A clonotype was defined as a unique combination of a V-J cassette pair and a CDR3 amino acid sequence. Reads were filtered by Hamming distance, with the threshold set by the sequence error rate of each sample in mapped regions. Starting from the raw public reads, TCRdb applied fastp trimming at Q25, assembled clones with MiXCR and retained in-frame beta chains. When rows share a CDR3 protein, they turn into one entry using the most common DNA and genes. These V and J calls derive from TCRdb rather than the authors' analysis. This sample lists approximately 190,000 distinct CDR3 sequences; about 31% were detected once. Around 20% of the sample rests with the top ten.

Broader findings and caveats from the paper: Tissue and blood shared very few CDR3 sequences, a result attributed to high CDR3 diversity and limited sampling. VJ-independent divergence between tissue and blood was below expectation in non-neoplastic patients but above expectation in all gliomas, especially low-grade gliomas. The group comparisons were based on small numbers of patients: three non-neoplastic, three low-grade glioma and about eight glioblastoma patients.

The source material was glioma tissue, nonneoplastic brain tissue, or PBMCs (not recorded which). The sequence is built from TRBV3-1 and TRBJ2-5; TRBD2 is possibly the D segment (5 matching bases). The TCR comes from a human donor with low-grade glioma or glioblastoma, undergoing nonglioma brain surgery, or in good health (not recorded which). The nucleotide sequence is given as TGTGCCAGCAGCCAACCAGCTCGGACTGGGGAGACCCAGTACTTC. Its protein product is CASSQPARTGETQYF.